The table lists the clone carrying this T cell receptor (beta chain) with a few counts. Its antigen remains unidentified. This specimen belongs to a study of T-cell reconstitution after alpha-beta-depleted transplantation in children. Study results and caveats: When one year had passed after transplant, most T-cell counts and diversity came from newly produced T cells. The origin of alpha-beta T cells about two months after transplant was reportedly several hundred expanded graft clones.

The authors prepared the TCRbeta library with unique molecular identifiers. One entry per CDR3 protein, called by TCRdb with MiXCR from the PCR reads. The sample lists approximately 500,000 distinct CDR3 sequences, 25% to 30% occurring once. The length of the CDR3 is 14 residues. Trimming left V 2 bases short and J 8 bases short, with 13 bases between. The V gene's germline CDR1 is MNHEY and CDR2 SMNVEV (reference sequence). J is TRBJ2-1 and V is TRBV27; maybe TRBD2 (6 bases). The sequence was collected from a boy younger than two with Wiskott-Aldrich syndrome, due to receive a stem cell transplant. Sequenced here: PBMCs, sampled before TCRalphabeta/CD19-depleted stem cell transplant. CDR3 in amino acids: CASSLRSWGDEQFF. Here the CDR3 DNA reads TGTGCCAGCAGTTTAAGGTCCTGGGGGGATGAGCAGTTCTTC.